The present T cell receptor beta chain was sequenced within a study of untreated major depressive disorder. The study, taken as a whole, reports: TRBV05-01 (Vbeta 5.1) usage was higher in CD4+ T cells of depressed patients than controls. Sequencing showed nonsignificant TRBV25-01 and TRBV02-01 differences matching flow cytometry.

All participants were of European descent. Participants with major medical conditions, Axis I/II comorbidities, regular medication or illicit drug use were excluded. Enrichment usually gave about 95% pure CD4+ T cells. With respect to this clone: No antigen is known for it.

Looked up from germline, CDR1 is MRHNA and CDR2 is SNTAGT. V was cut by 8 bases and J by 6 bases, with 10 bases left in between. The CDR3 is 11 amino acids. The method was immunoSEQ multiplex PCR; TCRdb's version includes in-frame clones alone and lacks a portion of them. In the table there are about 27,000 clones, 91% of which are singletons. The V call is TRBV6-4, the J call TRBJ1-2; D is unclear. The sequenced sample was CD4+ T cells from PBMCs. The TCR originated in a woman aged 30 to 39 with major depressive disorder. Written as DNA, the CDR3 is TGTGCCAGCCTTCGGCTGCATGGCTACACCTTC. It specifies CASLRLHGYTF.